The source of this T cell receptor beta chain is a study of PD-1 blockade in mismatch repair-deficient tumors (dated by TCRdb to the late 2010s). Concerning the study at large: Between September 2013 and late 2016, some 92 consecutive patients with about 11 mismatch repair-deficient cancer types, all previously treated and progressing, were enrolled in the trial. Deep sequencing of TCR CDR3 regions was used to track tumor-associated T cell clones in peripheral blood of patients responding to PD-1 blockade. Overall study results and their limits: After pembrolizumab, tumor-resident clones, which were often undetectable in blood before treatment, expanded rapidly and then contracted, generally ahead of radiologic responses.

In the case of this clone: No antigen is known for it. No qualities accompany the bases; no much larger clone lies one base away.

The library was obtained by the immunoSEQ multiplex PCR assay. TCRdb retrieved this table from immuneACCESS and kept in-frame rearrangements only. Not all clones are present; in checked studies, unresolved V genes account for under half, and no reason is known for the remainder. This sample comprises approximately 130,000 clones, about 88% of them detected only once. Approximately 13% of the sample is in the top ten clones. Based on the germline V gene, the CDR1 and CDR2 sequences are SGHAT and FQNNGV. For this chain, trimming is 6 bases at the V end and 4 bases at the J end, and the number of junction bases without a gene match is 6. The CDR3 holds 13 amino acids from the cysteine to the phenylalanine. CDR3 DNA only is kept here, 39 bases in frame from base 1. Mismatch repair deficiency in every enrolled patient was established by polymerase chain reaction or immunohistochemistry. A few patients who responded to pembrolizumab therapy underwent TCR sequencing. In the phase II trial, pembrolizumab PD-1 blockade was tested prospectively in advanced mismatch repair-deficient cancers, no matter which tissue of origin the cancers came from. Serial peripheral blood T cell samples were collected before and at multiple times after starting PD-1 blockade. Blood sampling time points were reported as weeks after the first dose of pembrolizumab.

Recombination connected TRBV11-2 to TRBJ2-7, with 7 middle bases fitting TRBD1. This receptor was obtained from an adult with mismatch repair-deficient cancer. Sequences were derived from peripheral blood, sampled 44 weeks after starting pembrolizumab. The DNA sequence is as follows: TGTGCCAGCAGGATGGCGACAGGGTACGAGCAGTACTTC. Its translation reads: CASRMATGYEQYF. The full variable domain, with segments outside the CDR3 supplied by the reference TRBV11-2 and TRBJ2-7 proteins, appears as EAGVAQSPRYKIIEKRQSVAFWCNPISGHATLYWYQQILGQGPKLLIQFQNNGVVDDSQLPKDRFSAERLKGVDSTLKIQPAKLEDSAVYLCASRMATGYEQYFGPGTRLTVT.